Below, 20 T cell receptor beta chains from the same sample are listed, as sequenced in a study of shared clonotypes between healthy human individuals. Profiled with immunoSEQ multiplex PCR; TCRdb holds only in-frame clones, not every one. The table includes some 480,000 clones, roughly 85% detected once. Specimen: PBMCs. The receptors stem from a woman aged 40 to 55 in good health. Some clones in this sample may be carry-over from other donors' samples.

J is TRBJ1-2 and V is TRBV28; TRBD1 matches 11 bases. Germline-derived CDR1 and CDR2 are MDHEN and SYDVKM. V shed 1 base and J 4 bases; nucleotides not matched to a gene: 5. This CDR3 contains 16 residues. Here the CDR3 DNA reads TGTGCCAGCAGTTTATTCGGAGGACAGGGGGCCTATGGCTACACCTTC. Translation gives CASSLFGGQGAYGYTF.

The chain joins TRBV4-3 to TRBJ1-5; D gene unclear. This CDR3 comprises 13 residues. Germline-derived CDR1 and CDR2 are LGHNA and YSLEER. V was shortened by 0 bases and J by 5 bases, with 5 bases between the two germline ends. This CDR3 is CASSQDGHQPQHF. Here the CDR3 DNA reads TGCGCCAGCAGCCAAGATGGTCATCAGCCCCAGCATTTT.

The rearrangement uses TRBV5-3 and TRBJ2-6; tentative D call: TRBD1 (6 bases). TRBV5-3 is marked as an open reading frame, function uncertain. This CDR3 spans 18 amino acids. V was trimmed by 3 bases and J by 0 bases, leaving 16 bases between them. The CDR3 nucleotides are TGTGCCAGAAGCTCGAATAAGACAGGAGTCTCTGGGGCCAACGTCCTGACTTTC. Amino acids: CARSSNKTGVSGANVLTF.

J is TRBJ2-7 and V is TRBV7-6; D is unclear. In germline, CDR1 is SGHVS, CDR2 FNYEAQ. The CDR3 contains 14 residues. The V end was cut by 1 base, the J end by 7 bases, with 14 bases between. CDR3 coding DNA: TGTGCCAGCAGCTTAGATCCGGGCTGGTCTGAGCAGTACTTC. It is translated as CASSLDPGWSEQYF.

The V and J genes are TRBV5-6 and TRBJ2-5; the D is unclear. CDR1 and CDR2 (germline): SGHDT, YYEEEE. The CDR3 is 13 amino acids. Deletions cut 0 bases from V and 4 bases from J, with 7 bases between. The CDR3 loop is CASSLASPETQYF. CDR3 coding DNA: TGTGCCAGCAGCTTGGCCTCGCCAGAGACCCAGTACTTC.

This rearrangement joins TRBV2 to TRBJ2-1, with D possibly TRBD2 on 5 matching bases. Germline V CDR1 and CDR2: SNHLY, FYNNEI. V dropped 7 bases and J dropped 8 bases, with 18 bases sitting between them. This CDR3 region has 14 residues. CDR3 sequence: CASTTRARSDEQFF. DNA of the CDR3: TGTGCCAGCACGACGAGGGCGCGATCGGATGAGCAGTTCTTC.

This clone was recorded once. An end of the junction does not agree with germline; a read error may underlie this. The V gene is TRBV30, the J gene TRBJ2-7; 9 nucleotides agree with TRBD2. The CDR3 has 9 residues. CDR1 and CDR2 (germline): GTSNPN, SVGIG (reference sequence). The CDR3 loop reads CACSGSAHF. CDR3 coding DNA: TGTGCCTGTAGCGGGAGTGCCCACTTC.

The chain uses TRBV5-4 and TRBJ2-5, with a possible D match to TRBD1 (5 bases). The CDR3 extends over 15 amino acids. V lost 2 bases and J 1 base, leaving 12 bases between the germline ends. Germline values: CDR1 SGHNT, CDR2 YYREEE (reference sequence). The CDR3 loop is CASSFDSLFQETQYF. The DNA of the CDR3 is TGTGCCAGCAGCTTTGACAGCCTCTTCCAAGAGACCCAGTACTTC.

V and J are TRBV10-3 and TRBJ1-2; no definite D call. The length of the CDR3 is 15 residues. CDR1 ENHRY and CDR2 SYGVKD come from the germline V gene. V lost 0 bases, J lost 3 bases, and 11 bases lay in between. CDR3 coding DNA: TGTGCCATCAGTGAGTCTGGCAGCCAGTACTATGGCTACACCTTC. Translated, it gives CAISESGSQYYGYTF.

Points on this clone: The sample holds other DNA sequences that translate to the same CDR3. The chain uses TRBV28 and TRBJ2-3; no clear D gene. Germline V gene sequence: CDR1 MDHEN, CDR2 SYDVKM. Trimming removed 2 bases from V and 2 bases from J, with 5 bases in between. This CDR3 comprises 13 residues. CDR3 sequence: CASSLGSTDTQYF. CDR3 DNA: TGTGCCAGCAGTTTAGGGTCCACAGATACGCAGTATTTT.

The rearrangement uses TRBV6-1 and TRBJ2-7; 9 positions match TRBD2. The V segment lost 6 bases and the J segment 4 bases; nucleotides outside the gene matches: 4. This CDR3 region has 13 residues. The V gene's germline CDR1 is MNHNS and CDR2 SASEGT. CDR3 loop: CASRASGDYEQYF. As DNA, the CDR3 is TGTGCCAGCAGGGCTAGCGGGGATTACGAGCAGTACTTC.

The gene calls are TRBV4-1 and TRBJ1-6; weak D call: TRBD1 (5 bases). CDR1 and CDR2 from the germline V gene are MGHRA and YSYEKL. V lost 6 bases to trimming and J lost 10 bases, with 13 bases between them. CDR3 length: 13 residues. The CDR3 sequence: CASSRQPGSPLHF. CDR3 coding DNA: TGCGCCAGCAGTCGACAGCCGGGGTCACCCCTCCACTTT.

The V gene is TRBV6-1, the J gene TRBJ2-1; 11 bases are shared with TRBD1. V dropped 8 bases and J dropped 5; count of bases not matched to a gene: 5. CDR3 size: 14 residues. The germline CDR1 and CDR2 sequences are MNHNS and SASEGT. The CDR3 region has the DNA TGTGCCAGCGCGGGGACAGGGGGACACAATGAGCAGTTCTTC. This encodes CASAGTGGHNEQFF.

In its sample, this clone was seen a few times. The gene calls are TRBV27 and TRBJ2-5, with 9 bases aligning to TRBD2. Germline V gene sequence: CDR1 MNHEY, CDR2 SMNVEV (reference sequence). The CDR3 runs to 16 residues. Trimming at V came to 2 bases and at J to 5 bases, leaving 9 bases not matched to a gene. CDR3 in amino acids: CASSLMAGGPLETQYF. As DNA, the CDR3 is TGTGCCAGCAGTTTAATGGCGGGAGGGCCATTGGAGACCCAGTACTTC.

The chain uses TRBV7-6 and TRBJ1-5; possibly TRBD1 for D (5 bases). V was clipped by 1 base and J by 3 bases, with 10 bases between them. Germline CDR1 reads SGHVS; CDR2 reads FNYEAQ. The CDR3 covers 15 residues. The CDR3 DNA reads TGTGCCAGCAGCTTAGGTGGGGGAGACAATCAGCCCCAGCATTTT. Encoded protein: CASSLGGGDNQPQHF.

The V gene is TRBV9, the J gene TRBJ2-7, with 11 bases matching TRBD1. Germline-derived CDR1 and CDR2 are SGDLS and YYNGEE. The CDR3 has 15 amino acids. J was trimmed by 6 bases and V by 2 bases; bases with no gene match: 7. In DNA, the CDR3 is TGTGCCAGCAGCGTTTCCGGGACAGGGGGTGGCGAGCAGTACTTC. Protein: CASSVSGTGGGEQYF.

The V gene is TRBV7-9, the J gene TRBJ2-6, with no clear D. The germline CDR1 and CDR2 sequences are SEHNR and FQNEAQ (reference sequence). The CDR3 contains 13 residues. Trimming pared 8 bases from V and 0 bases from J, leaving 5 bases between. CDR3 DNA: TGTGCCAGCCTAAGCTCTGGGGCCAACGTCCTGACTTTC. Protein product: CASLSSGANVLTF.

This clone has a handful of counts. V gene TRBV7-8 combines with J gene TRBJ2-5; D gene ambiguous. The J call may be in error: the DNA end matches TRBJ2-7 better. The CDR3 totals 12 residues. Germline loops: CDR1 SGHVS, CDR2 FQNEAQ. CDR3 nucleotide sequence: TGTGCCAGCAGCATGAGCTCCTACGAGCAGTACTTC. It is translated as CASSMSSYEQYF.

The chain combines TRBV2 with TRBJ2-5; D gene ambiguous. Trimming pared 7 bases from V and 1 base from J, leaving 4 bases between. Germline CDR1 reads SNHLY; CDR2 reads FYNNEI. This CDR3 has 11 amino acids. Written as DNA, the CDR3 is TGTGCCAGCATGGTCCAAGAGACCCAGTACTTC. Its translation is CASMVQETQYF.

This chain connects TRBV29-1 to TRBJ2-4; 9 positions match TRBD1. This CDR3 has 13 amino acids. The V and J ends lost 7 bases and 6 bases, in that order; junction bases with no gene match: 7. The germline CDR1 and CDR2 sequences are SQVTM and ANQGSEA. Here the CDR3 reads CSGLTGGGNIQYF. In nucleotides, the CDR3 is TGCAGCGGCCTGACAGGGGGTGGAAACATTCAGTACTTC.